The 28 T cell receptor beta chains below come from one sample, sequenced in a study of blood T cells in healthy people across ages. Then a second PCR, running about 7 to 11 cycles, was carried out with a sample-barcoded 5' primer and a J-beta primer mix. One entry per CDR3 protein, called by TCRdb with MiXCR from the 5' RACE reads. The data contain 1.5 million to 2 million distinct CDR3 sequences, about 28% of them singletons. Sequenced sample: blood. The receptors stem from a young woman in good health.

The chain links TRBV5-1 to TRBJ2-1, with TRBD2 matching over 12 bases. V dropped 5 bases and J dropped 10; count of bases not matched to a gene: 10. The CDR3 has 15 amino acids. Germline V lookup: CDR1 SGHRS, CDR2 YFSETQ. In DNA form, the CDR3 reads TGCGCCAGCAGTCTGACTAGCGGGGGAACCAGCGAGCAGTTCTTC. The encoded protein is CASSLTSGGTSEQFF.

This clonotype was seen only a few times. This chain joins TRBV20-1 and TRBJ2-5, with D possibly being TRBD2 (5 bases). Trimming took 2 bases from V and 4 from J, leaving 17 bases between them. CDR1 and CDR2 from the germline V gene are DFQATT and SNEGSKA (reference sequence). The CDR3 sequence is 15 residues long. In DNA, the CDR3 is TGCAGTGCTAGACAACTTTCGGGATCTTCAGAGACCCAGTACTTC. Translation gives CSARQLSGSSETQYF.

Many counts were recorded for this clonotype. This chain uses TRBV13 with TRBJ2-6; D gene uncertain. Germline V lookup: CDR1 PRHDT, CDR2 FYEKMQ (reference sequence). The CDR3 runs to 17 residues. V was cut by 1 base and J by 0 bases, with 10 bases left in between. The CDR3 coding sequence is TGTGCCAGCAGCTTAGAAGGTTCCCCCTCTGGGGCCAACGTCCTGACTTTC. Protein: CASSLEGSPSGANVLTF.

The chain recombines TRBV7-2 with TRBJ2-3; D ambiguous. The CDR3 has 14 amino acids. Deletions cut 7 bases from V and 7 bases from J, with 18 bases between. Germline values: CDR1 SGHTA, CDR2 FQGNSA. The CDR3 loop reads CASNYLTQPYTQYF. The CDR3 bases are TGTGCCAGCAACTACCTCACACAGCCGTATACGCAGTATTTT.

There are many counts of this clonotype. This sequence joins TRBV12-3 or TRBV12-4 and TRBJ1-2, with 10 bases matching TRBD1. CDR3 size: 13 residues. V lost 7 bases and J lost 7; bases outside the gene matches: 6. The CDR3 reads CASTSTGGSGYTF. CDR3 nucleotide sequence: TGTGCCAGCACCTCGACAGGGGGCTCTGGCTACACCTTC.

The chain joins TRBV5-1 to TRBJ2-5; perhaps TRBD2 as D (6 bases). Germline V lookup: CDR1 SGHRS, CDR2 YFSETQ. The CDR3 runs to 13 residues. Trimming cost V 6 bases and J 4 bases, with 13 bases left between them. The CDR3 bases are TGCGCCAGCACAGCTAGCGATAGAGAGACCCAGTACTTC. Translating gives CASTASDRETQYF.

The CDR3 protein is CATSDETGSGEQYF. The CDR3 DNA reads TGTGCCACCAGTGACGAGACAGGGTCGGGTGAGCAGTACTTC. The chain links TRBV24-1 to TRBJ2-5; 7 bases fit TRBD1. Germline values: CDR1 KGHDR, CDR2 SFDVKD. Trimming took 4 bases from V and 11 from J; bases not matched to a gene: 12. The CDR3 runs 14 residues.

In this sample, this clonotype turned up once. The J gene is TRBJ1-2, the V gene TRBV4-1, with D maybe TRBD1 (6 bases). The CDR3 loop spans 15 amino acids. Germline V gene sequence: CDR1 MGHRA, CDR2 YSYEKL. Trimming removed 3 bases from V and 4 bases from J, with 15 bases in between. The DNA of the CDR3 is TGCGCCAGCAGCCAGGGAGGGGGACCCCTCTATGGCTACACCTTC. It codes for CASSQGGGPLYGYTF.

This rearrangement joins TRBV5-6 to TRBJ1-6, with 10 nucleotides matching TRBD1. The CDR3 runs to 15 residues. CDR1 is SGHDT and CDR2 is YYEEEE in the germline V gene. The V gene end was trimmed by 4 bases and the J gene end by 10 bases; junction bases not matched to a gene: 8. The CDR3 is CASSPRQGARSPLHF. Here the CDR3 DNA reads TGTGCCAGCAGCCCCAGACAGGGGGCGCGATCACCCCTCCACTTT.

The V call is TRBV10-3, the J call TRBJ2-2, with D hard to call. Deletions cut 6 bases from V and 0 bases from J, with 11 bases between. The CDR3 sequence is 15 residues long. CDR1 ENHRY and CDR2 SYGVKD come from the germline V gene. CDR3 sequence reads: CAISDPYANTGELFF. As DNA, the CDR3 is TGTGCCATCAGCGACCCCTATGCGAACACCGGGGAGCTGTTTTTT.

This clonotype was counted ten times or more. This chain links TRBV7-2 with TRBJ2-5, with a weak D call TRBD2 (5 bases). With 2 bases removed from V and 3 bases from J, the gap between germline ends came to 7 bases. CDR1 is SGHTA and CDR2 is FQGNSA in the germline V gene. The CDR3 consists of 13 residues. The CDR3 protein is CASSLLAKETQYF. CDR3 sequence (DNA): TGTGCCAGCAGCTTACTAGCCAAAGAGACCCAGTACTTC.

This clonotype was seen many times. The genes are TRBV6-4 and TRBJ2-3; D not resolved. The V gene's germline CDR1 is MRHNA and CDR2 SNTAGT. V lost 6 bases and J lost 4, with 11 bases in between. The CDR3 runs to 13 residues. CDR3 nucleotide sequence: TGTGCCAGCAGCGAGTCACAAGCAGATACGCAGTATTTT. This gives the protein CASSESQADTQYF.

This clonotype was counted between two and nine times. Possible read error: a much larger clone is one base away. V usage is TRBV20-1 and J usage is TRBJ2-3; 11 bases line up with TRBD2. J gave up 0 bases and V 5 bases, and 1 base lay outside the gene matches. The germline CDR1 and CDR2 sequences are DFQATT and SNEGSKA (reference sequence). This CDR3 contains 14 residues. The CDR3 is CSAWTSGSTDTQYF. The CDR3 coding sequence is TGCAGTGCTTGGACTAGCGGGAGCACAGATACGCAGTATTTT.

The rearrangement joins TRBV6-5 to TRBJ2-3; D unclear. V lost 6 bases to trimming and J lost 2 bases, with 9 bases between them. The length of the CDR3 is 13 residues. Per germline, CDR1 MNHEY and CDR2 SVGAGI. CDR3 loop: CASRSVATDTQYF. The CDR3, as DNA: TGTGCCAGCAGATCCGTGGCCACAGATACGCAGTATTTT.

The chain combines TRBV6-2 or TRBV6-3 with TRBJ2-1; D call uncertain. V lost 1 base to trimming and J lost 0 bases, with 10 bases between them. The CDR3 runs 16 residues. From germline, CDR1 is MNHEY and CDR2 SVGEGT. CDR3 bases: TGTGCCAGCAGTTACTACCCGGATAGCTCCTACAATGAGCAGTTCTTC. Protein product: CASSYYPDSSYNEQFF.

This clonotype was seen more than once but under ten times. This sequence joins TRBV6-5 and TRBJ2-1; D is ambiguous. The CDR3 contains 12 residues. CDR1 and CDR2 from the germline V gene are MNHEY and SVGAGI. Trimming removed 5 bases at V and 5 bases at J, with 7 bases between. CDR3 bases: TGTGCCAGCAGTGCGGTTAACAATGAGCAGTTCTTC. It translates to CASSAVNNEQFF.

The chain joins TRBV19 to TRBJ1-1; 8 bases map to TRBD1. CDR3 length: 17 residues. The germline CDR1 and CDR2 sequences are LNHDA and SQIVND (reference sequence). The trim removed 2 bases at V and 4 bases at J, leaving 12 bases unmatched. The CDR3 loop is CASSIRRGLPQGTEAFF. CDR3 DNA: TGTGCCAGTAGTATACGCAGGGGGCTACCCCAGGGCACTGAAGCTTTCTTT.

This clonotype was picked up many times. The chain has TRBV6-5 and TRBJ1-2; maybe TRBD1 (6 bases). Trimming took 5 bases from V and 6 from J, leaving 16 bases between them. The CDR3 has 14 amino acids. Germline V gene data show CDR1 as MNHEY and CDR2 as SVGAGI. The CDR3 is CASSHRENRDGYTF. The CDR3 bases are TGTGCCAGCAGTCACAGGGAGAACCGAGATGGCTACACCTTC.

The chain is built from TRBV20-1 and TRBJ1-1; D is undetermined. The CDR3 sequence is 13 residues long. Germline CDR1 is DFQATT and CDR2 is SNEGSKA (reference sequence). V lost 6 bases to trimming and J lost 4 bases, with 15 bases between them. The CDR3 sequence: CSANHGAGTEAFF. CDR3 DNA: TGCAGTGCAAACCATGGAGCCGGCACTGAAGCTTTCTTT.

This clonotype was detected ten times or more. The DNA for the CDR3 is TGTGCCAGCAGCCCTATAATAGCCAAAAACATTCAGTACTTC. Protein: CASSPIIAKNIQYF. The chain recombines TRBV12-3 or TRBV12-4 with TRBJ2-4; D unclear. V was pared by 6 bases and J by 0 bases, with 9 bases between. The CDR3 runs 14 residues.

On this clonotype itself: Relative to the germline gene, one junction end is altered; a read error may explain this. The chain employs TRBV5-1 and TRBJ2-2; tentative D call: TRBD2 (5 bases). Per germline, CDR1 SGHRS and CDR2 YFSETQ. This CDR3 spans 15 amino acids. CDR3 coding DNA: TGCGCCAGCAGCCAAAGGACCGAGAACACCGGGGAGCTGTTGTTT. Translated, it gives CASSQRTENTGELLF.

The chain employs TRBV24-1 and TRBJ2-7; D gene ambiguous. Germline loops: CDR1 KGHDR, CDR2 SFDVKD. The CDR3 spans 13 residues. V was pared by 5 bases and J by 7 bases, with 14 bases between. The CDR3 reads CATSAPPGREQYF. The DNA of the CDR3 is TGTGCCACCAGTGCCCCGCCAGGCCGTGAGCAGTACTTC.

The V gene is TRBV2, the J gene TRBJ1-4, with D unclear. Trimming left V 1 base short and J 8 bases short, with 17 bases between. CDR3 size: 16 residues. Germline V gives CDR1 SNHLY, CDR2 FYNNEI. CDR3 region: CASSEGLVVGWEKLFF. The CDR3 DNA sequence: TGTGCCAGCAGTGAAGGATTGGTGGTGGGTTGGGAAAAACTGTTTTTT.

The chain uses TRBV6-2 or TRBV6-3 and TRBJ1-5, with D possibly being TRBD1 (6 bases). This CDR3 contains 14 residues. Trimming shortened V by 0 bases and J by 7 bases, and 10 bases separated the two germline ends. Germline V lookup: CDR1 MNHEY, CDR2 SVGEGT. The CDR3 protein is CASSYSTQGQPQHF. CDR3 DNA: TGTGCCAGCAGTTACTCTACACAGGGACAGCCCCAGCATTTT.

This clonotype has at least ten counts. This chain connects TRBV7-2 to TRBJ2-1; 7 positions agree with TRBD2. V shed 3 bases, J shed 7 bases, and the junction held 9 bases outside the gene matches. Germline V gene sequence: CDR1 SGHTA, CDR2 FQGNSA. The CDR3 loop spans 15 amino acids. In DNA form, the CDR3 reads TGTGCCAGCAGCTTTCAGTCGGGGGGTAAGAATGAGCAGTTCTTC. Amino acids: CASSFQSGGKNEQFF.

This clonotype was seen a handful of times. The J gene is TRBJ2-5, the V gene TRBV5-1, with a weak D call TRBD2 (5 bases). Germline lookup yields CDR1 SGHRS and CDR2 YFSETQ. There are 13 residues in the CDR3. V lost 4 bases, J lost 6 bases, and 13 bases lay in between. The CDR3, as DNA: TGCGCCAGCAGCCACGGGGAAGCGCAGACCCAGTACTTC. Translation gives CASSHGEAQTQYF. The full variable domain, in which reference TRBV5-1 and TRBJ2-5 provide the parts outside the CDR3, is KAGVTQTPRYLIKTRGQQVTLSCSPISGHRSVSWYQQTPGQGLQFLFEYFSETQRNKGNFPGRFSGRQFSNSRSEMNVSTLELGDSALYLCASSHGEAQTQYFGPGTRLLVL.

The chain is built from TRBV7-9 and TRBJ1-2; the match to TRBD1 covers 9 bases. The junction had 6 bases not matched to a gene; V was cut back by 3 bases and J by 4 bases. CDR3 length: 15 amino acids. Per the germline V gene, CDR1 is SEHNR and CDR2 is FQNEAQ (reference sequence). CDR3 bases: TGTGCCAGCAGCTTGTTCGGACAGGGGCGCTATGGCTACACCTTC. It is translated as CASSLFGQGRYGYTF.

The sample holds many counts of this clonotype. V usage is TRBV10-3 and J usage is TRBJ2-5; the D call may be TRBD1 or TRBD2 (5 bases each). With 6 bases removed from V and 3 bases from J, the gap between germline ends came to 8 bases. CDR3 length equals 12 residues. Germline V gene sequence: CDR1 ENHRY, CDR2 SYGVKD. For the CDR3, the DNA is TGTGCCATCAGCGGGGCGGAAGAGACCCAGTACTTC. This sequence encodes CAISGAEETQYF.